The next 9 T cell receptor beta chains were all read from a single sample in a study of blood T cell repertoires in COVID-19. Libraries were prepared by immunoSEQ multiplex PCR; TCRdb keeps only in-frame clonotypes and omits some of them. The repertoire holds hundreds of thousands of clones, with around 85% as singletons. The sample consisted of peripheral blood. All receptors derive from a woman aged 50 to 65 with active or convalescent COVID-19.

This clone was counted a single time. The rearrangement links TRBV18 to TRBJ1-5; the D is unclear. V lost 2 bases to trimming and J lost 1 base, with 9 bases between them. In germline, CDR1 is KGHSH, CDR2 LQKENI. The CDR3 runs to 15 residues. This chain's CDR3 is CASSPEGISNQPQHF. The CDR3 DNA reads as TGTGCCAGCTCACCAGAGGGTATAAGCAATCAGCCCCAGCATTTT.

The chain is built from TRBV10-3 and TRBJ2-3; 9 nucleotides align to TRBD2. Germline CDR1 is ENHRY and CDR2 is SYGVKD. The CDR3 runs 16 residues. The J segment lost 3 bases and the V segment lost 7 bases, leaving 11 bases of the junction unmatched. CDR3 DNA sequence: TGTGCCATCACCGAGCAGGGACTAGCCGTTACAGATACGCAGTATTTT. Protein sequence: CAITEQGLAVTDTQYF.

This chain uses TRBV19 with TRBJ2-7, with 10 bases fitting TRBD2. J gave up 3 bases and V 5 bases, and 7 bases lay outside the gene matches. CDR1 LNHDA and CDR2 SQIVND come from the germline V gene (reference sequence). The CDR3 runs 15 residues. The DNA for the CDR3 is TGTGCCAGTAGTCCCATACTAGCGGGGCTCTACGAGCAGTACTTC. Encoded protein: CASSPILAGLYEQYF.

The J gene is TRBJ2-2, the V gene TRBV7-2; possibly TRBD1 for D (5 bases). Per the germline V gene, CDR1 is SGHTA and CDR2 is FQGNSA. The ends were cut back, 5 bases at V and 8 bases at J, with 15 bases in the middle. The CDR3 runs 14 residues. In DNA, the CDR3 is TGTGCCAGCAGCGAAAGGGGTGTTGCGGGGGAGCTGTTTTTT. It encodes CASSERGVAGELFF. The full variable domain, completed using reference TRBV7-2 and TRBJ2-2, is GAGVSQSPSNKVTEKGKDVELRCDPISGHTALYWYRQSLGQGLEFLIYFQGNSAPDKSGLPSDRFSAERTGGSVSTLTIQRTQQEDSAVYLCASSERGVAGELFFGEGSRLTVL.

This rearrangement joins TRBV7-9 to TRBJ2-7, with 11 bases aligning to TRBD2. CDR3 size: 15 residues. Per the germline V gene, CDR1 is SEHNR and CDR2 is FQNEAQ (reference sequence). Unmatched junction bases numbered 6, after V lost 4 bases and J lost 4 bases. The CDR3 DNA follows: TGTGCCAGCAGCTACACTAGCGGGAGCTCATACGAGCAGTACTTC. Protein: CASSYTSGSSYEQYF.

This clone has a handful of counts. The chain carries TRBV9 and TRBJ2-7, with 10 bases identical to TRBD2. The V gene's germline CDR1 is SGDLS and CDR2 YYNGEE. This CDR3 has 15 amino acids. J gave up 2 bases and V 4 bases, and 6 bases lay outside the gene matches. The CDR3 sequence is CASSISSGSTYEQYF. As DNA, the CDR3 is TGTGCCAGCAGCATTTCTAGCGGGAGTACCTACGAGCAGTACTTC.

The chain is built from TRBV30 and TRBJ1-5; 7 bases align to TRBD1. Trimming took 2 bases from V and 7 from J; bases not matched to a gene: 8. The CDR3 loop spans 14 amino acids. Germline CDR1 GTSNPN, CDR2 SVGIG (reference sequence). CDR3 region: CAWSKTGSGQPQHF. CDR3 DNA: TGTGCCTGGAGTAAGACAGGGAGTGGACAGCCCCAGCATTTT.

The chain uses TRBV6-5 and TRBJ2-1; the D gene is possibly TRBD2 (6 bases). The CDR3 consists of 12 residues. Germline V lookup: CDR1 MNHEY, CDR2 SVGAGI. V was pared by 7 bases and J by 9 bases, with 13 bases between. The DNA of the CDR3 is TGTGCCAGCATCGAACGGGGGAGTGAGCAGTTCTTC. Translating it yields CASIERGSEQFF.

V and J are TRBV19 and TRBJ1-5; D call uncertain. The V gene's germline CDR1 is LNHDA and CDR2 SQIVND (reference sequence). V was clipped by 0 bases and J by 2 bases, with 17 bases between them. This CDR3 has 18 residues. As DNA, the CDR3 is TGTGCCAGTAGTATAGACCCCCCCAGGCAGACCCGCAATCAGCCCCAGCATTTT. Translated: CASSIDPPRQTRNQPQHF.